This TCR beta chain emerged from a study of human T cells and chemical hapten exposure. Study-level results: Sensitization with DPC brought no change to TCRs above 1 in 1000 in frequency.

The sample holds many counts of this clonotype. Its target is unknown. Noted time point: healthy volunteer bleed at 6 weeks. The starting material, unfractionated whole blood, was used for total RNA extraction. V dropped 5 bases and J dropped 6; count of bases not matched to a gene: 15. The germline gives CDR1 SGHTA, CDR2 FQGNSA. This CDR3 region has 17 residues. Authors' analysis steps: Sample-level TCR yields exhibited a median of around 93,000, with a range of about 23,224 to 700,000. One entry per CDR3 protein, called by TCRdb with MiXCR from the RACE reads. Clone size and V and J calls follow TCRdb, not the original study. Of tens of thousands of distinct CDR3 sequences in the sample, about 5.5% were seen once.

V gene TRBV7-2 combines with J gene TRBJ2-5; 10 bases map to TRBD2. This sequence originates from a human donor in good health. Some clones in this sample may be carry-over from other donors' samples. Specimen: whole blood. CDR3 sequence reads: CASSHTGQRGGLKTQYF. CDR3 in DNA: TGTGCCAGCAGCCATACGGGGCAGCGGGGGGGCCTCAAGACCCAGTACTTC.